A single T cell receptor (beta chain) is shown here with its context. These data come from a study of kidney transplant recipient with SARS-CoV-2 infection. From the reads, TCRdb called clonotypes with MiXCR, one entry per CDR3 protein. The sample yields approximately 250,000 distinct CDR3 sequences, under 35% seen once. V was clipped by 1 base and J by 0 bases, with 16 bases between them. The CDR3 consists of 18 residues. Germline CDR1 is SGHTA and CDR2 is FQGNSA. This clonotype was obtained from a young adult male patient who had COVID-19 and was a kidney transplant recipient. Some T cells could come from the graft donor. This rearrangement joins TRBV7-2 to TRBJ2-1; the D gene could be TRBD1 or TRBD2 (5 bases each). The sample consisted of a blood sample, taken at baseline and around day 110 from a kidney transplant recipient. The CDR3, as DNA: TGTGCCAGCAGCTTAGGAGGGGTGCGGGTACGCTCCTACAATGAGCAGTTCTTC. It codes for CASSLGGVRVRSYNEQFF.